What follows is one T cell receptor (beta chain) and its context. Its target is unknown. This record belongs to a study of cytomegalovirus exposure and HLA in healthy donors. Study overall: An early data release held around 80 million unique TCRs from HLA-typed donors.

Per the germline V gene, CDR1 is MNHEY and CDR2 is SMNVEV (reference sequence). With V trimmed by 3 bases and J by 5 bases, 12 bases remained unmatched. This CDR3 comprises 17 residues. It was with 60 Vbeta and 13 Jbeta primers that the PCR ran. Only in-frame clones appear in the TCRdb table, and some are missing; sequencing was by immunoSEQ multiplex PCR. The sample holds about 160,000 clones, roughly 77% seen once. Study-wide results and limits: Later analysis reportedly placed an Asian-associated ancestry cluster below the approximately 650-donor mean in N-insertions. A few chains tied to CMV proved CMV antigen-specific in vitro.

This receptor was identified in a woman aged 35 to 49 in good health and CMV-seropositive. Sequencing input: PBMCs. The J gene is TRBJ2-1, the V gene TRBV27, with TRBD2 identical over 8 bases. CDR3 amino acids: CASSFRAEAGEDNEQFF. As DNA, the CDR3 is TGTGCCAGCAGTTTCCGTGCGGAAGCGGGAGAAGACAATGAGCAGTTCTTC.